The rows below give T cell receptor beta chains drawn from one sample of a study of T cell responses to AZD1222 COVID-19 vaccine. Here immunoSEQ multiplex PCR was the method, and the copy in TCRdb shows in-frame clones only, minus some. The profile shows just over 70,000 clones, 85% of them singletons. The starting material was peripheral blood, obtained on day 0 of AZD1222 vaccination. The receptor source for this set is an adult in good health. The CDR3 runs from the conserved cysteine through the conserved F or W. A D gene is named only where the DNA matches it firmly. Clone size is given for some rows only: seen once, a few or many times, or a class if the clone is expanded.

V	J	D	size	CDR3	DNA
TRBV7-8	TRBJ2-7	NA	NA	CASSLGGFPHEQYF	TGTGCCAGCAGCTTAGGAGGGTTTCCCCACGAGCAGTACTTC
TRBV9	TRBJ2-1	NA	few	CASSERRAGWNEQFF	TGTGCCAGCAGCGAGCGCCGGGCCGGTTGGAATGAGCAGTTCTTC
TRBV6-5	TRBJ1-2	NA	NA	CASSYTGLANYGYTF	TGTGCCAGCAGTTATACAGGGCTCGCTAACTATGGCTACACCTTC
TRBV24-1	TRBJ2-3	TRBD2	NA	CATSDCTHGLAAPTDTQYF	TGTGCCACCAGTGACTGTACTCATGGACTAGCGGCTCCCACAGATACGCAGTATTTT
TRBV12-3/TRBV12-4	TRBJ1-2	NA	once	CASSLGGRPYTF	TGTGCCAGCAGTTTAGGGGGACGTCCGTACACCTTC
TRBV18	TRBJ2-1	TRBD1	NA	CASSPSQGVQNEQFF	TGTGCCAGCTCACCAAGCCAGGGGGTGCAGAATGAGCAGTTCTTC
TRBV11-3	TRBJ2-7	TRBD1	NA	CASSLDRGNEQYF	TGTGCCAGCAGCCTTGACAGGGGTAACGAGCAGTACTTC
TRBV5-1	TRBJ1-4	TRBD1	NA	CASSSQGVPNEKLFF	TGCGCCAGCAGCTCCCAGGGGGTTCCTAATGAAAAACTGTTTTTT
TRBV5-1	TRBJ2-5	NA	NA	CASSLGSDQETQYF	TGCGCCAGCAGCTTGGGGTCAGACCAAGAGACCCAGTACTTC
TRBV21-1	TRBJ2-6	NA	few	CASSKVGQGLSSGANVLTF	TGTGCCAGCAGCAAAGTGGGACAGGGTTTAAGCTCTGGGGCCAACGTCCTGACTTTC
TRBV12-3/TRBV12-4	TRBJ2-7	NA	NA	CASSLPRARQYF	TGTGCCAGCAGTTTACCGAGGGCGCGGCAGTACTTC
TRBV11-2	TRBJ2-7	TRBD2	NA	CASSLTTSGRRDYSYEQYF	TGTGCCAGCAGCTTGACGACTAGCGGGAGGCGCGACTACTCCTACGAGCAGTACTTC
TRBV14	TRBJ1-6	NA	NA	CASSQVGWPAASNSPLHF	TGTGCCAGCAGCCAAGTGGGTTGGCCGGCGGCGAGTAATTCACCCCTCCACTTT
TRBV6-1	TRBJ1-1	NA	NA	CASSELNTEAFF	TGTGCCAGCAGTGAATTGAACACTGAAGCTTTCTTT
TRBV19	TRBJ1-1	NA	NA	CASSKGRDTEAFF	TGTGCCAGTAGTAAGGGCCGGGACACTGAAGCTTTCTTT
TRBV5-5	TRBJ2-5	NA	NA	CASSLEAGQLGETQYF	TGTGCCAGCAGCTTGGAGGCGGGACAGCTTGGGGAGACCCAGTACTTC
TRBV27	TRBJ2-5	TRBD1	once	CASSKDRGLETQYF	TGTGCCAGCAGTAAGGACAGGGGGCTTGAGACCCAGTACTTC
TRBV2	TRBJ1-5	NA	NA	CASSEITGQSNQPQHF	TGTGCCAGCAGTGAGATAACCGGACAGAGCAATCAGCCCCAGCATTTT
TRBV18	TRBJ2-7	NA	few	CASSPYRTGTYEQYF	TGTGCCAGCTCACCCTATCGGACTGGGACCTACGAGCAGTACTTC
TRBV29-1	TRBJ2-2	NA	NA	CSVPGHSGGTGELFF	TGCAGCGTTCCCGGCCACTCTGGGGGCACCGGGGAGCTGTTTTTT
TRBV19	TRBJ1-4	NA	NA	CASTPTGLLEKLFF	TGTGCCAGTACTCCGACAGGTTTATTGGAAAAACTGTTTTTT
TRBV7-9	TRBJ2-3	NA	few	CASSPFGRWQYF	TGTGCCAGCAGCCCCTTCGGGCGGTGGCAGTATTTT
TRBV2	TRBJ2-2	NA	NA	CASEKEMGSGELFF	TGTGCCAGCGAGAAGGAAATGGGCTCCGGGGAGCTGTTTTTT
TRBV19	TRBJ1-5	TRBD1	NA	CASTDRGGMWQPQHF	TGTGCCAGCACCGACAGGGGGGGAATGTGGCAGCCCCAGCATTTT
TRBV2	TRBJ2-7	NA	once	CASSEGSGGSGQYF	TGTGCCAGCAGTGAAGGGTCCGGGGGCTCGGGGCAGTACTTC